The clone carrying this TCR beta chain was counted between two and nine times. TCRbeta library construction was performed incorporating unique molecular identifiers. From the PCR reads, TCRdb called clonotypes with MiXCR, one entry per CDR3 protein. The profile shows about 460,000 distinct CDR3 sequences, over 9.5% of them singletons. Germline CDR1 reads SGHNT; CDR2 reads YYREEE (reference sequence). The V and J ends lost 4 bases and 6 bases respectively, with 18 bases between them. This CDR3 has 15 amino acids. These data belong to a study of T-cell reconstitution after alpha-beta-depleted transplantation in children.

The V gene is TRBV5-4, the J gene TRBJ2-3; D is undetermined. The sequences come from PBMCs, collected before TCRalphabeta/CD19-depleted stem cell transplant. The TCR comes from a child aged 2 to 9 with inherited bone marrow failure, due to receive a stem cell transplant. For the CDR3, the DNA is TGTGCCAGCAGCCACACGAGAGCCCAGAGGGATACGCAGTATTTT. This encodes CASSHTRAQRDTQYF.